These T cell receptor beta chains were read from a single sample in a study of blood T cell repertoires in COVID-19. Sequenced by immunoSEQ multiplex PCR; TCRdb stores in-frame clones only, minus some. This sample yields 310,000 or so clones, of which around 82% are seen a single time; about 1.2% belongs to the top ten. The specimen was peripheral blood. These TCRs come from a woman between 45 and 60 years old with acute or convalescent COVID-19. CDR3s include the opening cysteine and the closing phenylalanine or tryptophan. A D gene is named only where the DNA matches it firmly. Some rows have no size entry. The others give once, few or many, or a class for an expanded clone.

v_call	j_call	d_call	clone_size	cdr3_nt	cdr3_aa
TRBV19	TRBJ1-1	.	.	TGTGCCAGTAGTACTCAATCCAGGGGCCACACTGAAGCTTTCTTT	CASSTQSRGHTEAFF
TRBV7-2	TRBJ2-1	.	.	TGTGCCAGCAGCTCTTCACTCTACAATGAGCAGTTCTTC	CASSSSLYNEQFF
TRBV19	TRBJ1-2	.	.	TGTGCCTGCTCCCGGACAGTTAACTATGGCTACACCTTC	CACSRTVNYGYTF
TRBV12-3/TRBV12-4	TRBJ1-6	TRBD1	once	TGTGCCAGCACCTTGACAGGGGACTCACCCCTCCACTTT	CASTLTGDSPLHF
TRBV24-1	TRBJ2-3	TRBD1	.	TGTGCCACCAGTGATCCGGGACAGGGAAAAGATACGCAGTATTTT	CATSDPGQGKDTQYF
TRBV10-3	TRBJ2-1	TRBD1	.	TGTGCCATCAGTTCCCGGGACAGGGTCGAGAATGAGCAGTTCTTC	CAISSRDRVENEQFF
TRBV18	TRBJ2-1	TRBD2	.	TGTGCCAGCTCACCACAGGTCGGGAGGGACAATGAGCAGTTCTTC	CASSPQVGRDNEQFF
TRBV7-9	TRBJ2-1	TRBD2	.	TGTGCCAGCAGTTCGACTAGCGGGAGTACCGGCAATGAGCAGTTCTTC	CASSSTSGSTGNEQFF
TRBV18	TRBJ2-5	TRBD1	.	TGTGCCAGCTCACCGACCCCGGGACAGGGACAAGAGACCCAGTACTTC	CASSPTPGQGQETQYF
TRBV29-1	TRBJ1-3	.	.	TGCAGCGCCAGGTCGATAACAGGGGGAAACACCATATATTTT	CSARSITGGNTIYF
TRBV19	TRBJ2-4	TRBD1	.	TGTGCCAGTAGCCGACAGGGGCAAAACATTCAGTACTTC	CASSRQGQNIQYF
TRBV27	TRBJ2-3	.	.	TGTGCCAGTTTCCAGGTCGTTGCAGATACGCAGTATTTT	CASFQVVADTQYF
TRBV14	TRBJ1-3	.	.	TGTGCCAGCGGGCCCGTAATAGCTGGAAACACCATATATTTT	CASGPVIAGNTIYF
TRBV7-9	TRBJ1-2	TRBD1	.	TGTGCCAGCAGTCCCCAATTAGGGGGCTCTGGCTACACCTTC	CASSPQLGGSGYTF
TRBV7-3	TRBJ1-1	.	.	TGTGCCAGCAGCTTAACTGCGGACACTGAAGCTTTCTTT	CASSLTADTEAFF
TRBV6-5	TRBJ2-3	.	few	TGTGCCAGCAGTAGCCCCGACACAGATACGCAGTATTTT	CASSSPDTDTQYF
TRBV10-3	TRBJ2-1	TRBD2	.	TGTGCCACTTGGACTAGCGGGAGTAGTTCCTACAATGAGCAGTTCTTC	CATWTSGSSSYNEQFF
TRBV4-1	TRBJ1-2	.	once	TGCGCCAGCAGCCAAGATCTGGGGAGAGAGGGAGGCTACACCTTC	CASSQDLGREGGYTF
TRBV7-6	TRBJ1-6	TRBD1	.	TGTGCCAGCAGCCTCAGACAGGGAAGGAGCTCCTATAATTCACCCCTCCACTTT	CASSLRQGRSSYNSPLHF
TRBV4-1	TRBJ1-4	.	.	TGCGCCAGCAGCCAAGGGGTCGGGGAGGATGAAAAACTGTTTTTT	CASSQGVGEDEKLFF
TRBV18	TRBJ2-7	.	.	TGTGCCAGCTCACCTTCTAGCTCCTACGAGCAGTACTTC	CASSPSSSYEQYF
TRBV7-9	TRBJ2-6	TRBD1	.	TGTGCCAGCAGCCCGCAGGGGGCTCGCTCTGGGGCCAACGTCCTGACTTTC	CASSPQGARSGANVLTF
TRBV11-1	TRBJ2-5	TRBD1	.	TGTGCCAGCAGCCAGGACAGGGACACCCAGTACTTC	CASSQDRDTQYF
TRBV7-9	TRBJ1-1	TRBD1	once	TGTGCCAGCAGCTCCCAGGGGGCAACTGAAGCTTTCTTT	CASSSQGATEAFF
TRBV5-1	TRBJ1-1	TRBD1	.	TGCGCCAGCAGCCCAAGACAGGGGACTGAAGCTTTCTTT	CASSPRQGTEAFF
TRBV2	TRBJ2-5	TRBD1	.	TGTGCCAGCAGTGGACAGGGTAGAGAGACCCAGTACTTC	CASSGQGRETQYF
TRBV6-2/TRBV6-3	TRBJ1-5	.	.	TGTGCCAGCAGTTACTTTACAGGGTTCGAGCCCCAGCATTTT	CASSYFTGFEPQHF
TRBV2	TRBJ2-3	TRBD2	.	TGTGCCAGCAGTGAACTAGCGGGGGGCTCCGATACGCAGTATTTT	CASSELAGGSDTQYF
TRBV30	TRBJ2-1	TRBD2	.	TGTGCCTGGAGTGCCAATAGCGGGGGGTTCAGTGAGCAGTTCTTC	CAWSANSGGFSEQFF
TRBV14	TRBJ1-1	TRBD1	.	TGTGCCAGCAGCCAACCGACAGGGAAGAACACTGAAGCTTTCTTT	CASSQPTGKNTEAFF
TRBV2	TRBJ1-3	.	.	TGTGCCAGCAGTGAAGCGTTCGCAGGGGTTGGAAACACCATATATTTT	CASSEAFAGVGNTIYF
TRBV7-9	TRBJ1-2	.	few	TGTGCCAGCAGCTTAGAAGCCTACTATGGCTACACCTTC	CASSLEAYYGYTF
TRBV6-6	TRBJ2-7	TRBD2	few	TGTGCCAGCACCCGGGGGGGAGACTCCTACGAGCAGTACTTC	CASTRGGDSYEQYF
TRBV9	TRBJ2-7	TRBD1	few	TGTGCCAGCAGCGCGGGACAGGGGAGTCGGGAGCAGTACTTC	CASSAGQGSREQYF
TRBV6-5	TRBJ2-7	.	.	TGTGCCAGCAGTTATCACCGGGACAACTACGAGCAGTACTTC	CASSYHRDNYEQYF
TRBV24-1	TRBJ1-2	TRBD1	.	TGTGCCACCAGTGACCGGGGACAGGGCGGCTATGGCTACACCTTC	CATSDRGQGGYGYTF
TRBV6-5	TRBJ1-2	TRBD1	.	TGTGCCAGCAGTTACTCCGGGACAGGGAGCGGTGGCTACACCTTC	CASSYSGTGSGGYTF
TRBV4-3	TRBJ1-1	.	.	TGCGCCAGCAGCCGAGGGGAGGGCGAGGCCACTGAAGCTTTCTTT	CASSRGEGEATEAFF
TRBV6-2/TRBV6-3	TRBJ2-1	.	.	TGTGCCAGCAGCCCGGCCTTCCTATATCGACTAGATGGCTACAATGAGCAGTTCTTC	CASSPAFLYRLDGYNEQFF
TRBV11-2	TRBJ2-2	TRBD1	.	TGTGCCAGCAGCTTAGCAGGGGGCGCGAACACCGGGGAGCTGTTTTTT	CASSLAGGANTGELFF
TRBV10-1	TRBJ2-5	.	.	TGCGCCAGCAGTGAGTCGGGCAGTCCCCAAGAGACCCAGTACTTC	CASSESGSPQETQYF
TRBV27	TRBJ2-7	TRBD1	once	TGTGCCAGCAGTTTATCCGGGACAGGGGGCAACGAGCAGTACTTC	CASSLSGTGGNEQYF
TRBV5-1	TRBJ2-7	.	.	TGCGCCAGCAGCTTGGCCAACAGCGGAAGGGACGAGCAGTACTTC	CASSLANSGRDEQYF
TRBV5-1	TRBJ2-3	.	.	TGCGCCAGCAGGCTACAGGAGCCCACAGATACGCAGTATTTT	CASRLQEPTDTQYF
TRBV2	TRBJ1-1	TRBD1	.	TGTGCCAGCAGTGAGGGACAGGGGGCCACCCCAAGAGGCACTGAAGCTTTCTTT	CASSEGQGATPRGTEAFF
TRBV7-9	TRBJ1-1	.	.	TGTGCCAGCAGCACCCCGGGGGGCGGGACTGAAGCTTTCTTT	CASSTPGGGTEAFF
TRBV9	TRBJ2-7	.	.	TGTGCCAGCAGCCCACTGGGGGGTAGCGGAGGAGGGGAGCAGTACTTC	CASSPLGGSGGGEQYF
TRBV7-9	TRBJ2-3	.	.	TGTGCCAGCAGCTTTAACAGGCCAGCCACAGATACGCAGTATTTT	CASSFNRPATDTQYF
TRBV7-9	TRBJ2-1	TRBD2	.	TGTGCCAGCAGCCTAATAATAGCGGGAGTCAGTGATGAGCAGTTCTTC	CASSLIIAGVSDEQFF